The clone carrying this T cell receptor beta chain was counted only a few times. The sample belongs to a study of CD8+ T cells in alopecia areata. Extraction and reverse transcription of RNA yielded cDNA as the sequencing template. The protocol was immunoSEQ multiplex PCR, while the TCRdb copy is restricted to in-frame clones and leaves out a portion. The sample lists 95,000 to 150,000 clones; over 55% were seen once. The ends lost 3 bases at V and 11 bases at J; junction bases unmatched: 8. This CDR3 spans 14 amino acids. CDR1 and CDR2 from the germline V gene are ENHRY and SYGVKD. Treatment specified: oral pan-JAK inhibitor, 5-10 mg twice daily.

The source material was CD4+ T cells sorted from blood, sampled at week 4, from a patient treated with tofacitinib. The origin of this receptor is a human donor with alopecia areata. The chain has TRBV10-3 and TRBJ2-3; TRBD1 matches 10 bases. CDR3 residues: CAISDTLTGGMQYF. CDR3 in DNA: TGTGCCATCAGTGACACTCTGACAGGGGGCATGCAGTATTTT.